These 10 T cell receptor beta chains came from one sample sequenced in a study of blood T cells in healthy people across ages. Primed by a sample-barcoded 5' primer and a J-beta primer mix, a second PCR proceeded for roughly 6 to 12 cycles. TCRdb reanalysed the 5' RACE reads using MiXCR and keeps one entry per CDR3 protein. Altogether 1.5 million to 2 million distinct CDR3 sequences are present, about 50% being singletons, with the ten largest covering around 2.1%. Source material: blood. The source is a woman in her 40s in good health.

There are many counts of this clonotype. The genes are TRBV5-1 and TRBJ2-5; D gene ambiguous. V gave up 4 bases and J gave up 4 bases, with 11 bases separating them. The CDR3 sequence is 13 residues long. Germline values: CDR1 SGHRS, CDR2 YFSETQ. The CDR3 DNA reads TGCGCCAGCAGCCTTGACTCGGCAGAGACCCAGTACTTC. It yields the protein CASSLDSAETQYF.

Of note for this clonotype: Its ends do not fully match the called genes, so a read error is possible. The chain couples TRBV7-2 to TRBJ2-5; TRBD2 agrees at 12 bases. Germline CDR1 and CDR2: SGHTA and FQGNSA. The CDR3 extends over 18 amino acids. The CDR3 region is CASSLVRTSGVFQETQYF. CDR3 coding DNA: TGTGCTAGCAGCTTAGTTCGGACTAGCGGGGTTTTTCAAGAGACCCAGTACTTC.

The chain couples TRBV5-5 to TRBJ2-7; D tentatively reads TRBD1 or TRBD2 (5 bases each). This CDR3 has 17 residues. Germline V lookup: CDR1 SGHKS, CDR2 YYEKEE (reference sequence). The ends were cut back, 6 bases at V and 4 bases at J, with 26 bases in the middle. CDR3 sequence (DNA): TGTGCCAGCATACCTCGTATCCCTCGGGACGGAAATTACGAGCAGTACTTC. As protein: CASIPRIPRDGNYEQYF.

The gene calls are TRBV12-3 or TRBV12-4 and TRBJ2-7; 8 bases match TRBD1. The J call may be incorrect, as the DNA end agrees better with TRBJ2-5. This CDR3 comprises 17 residues. The CDR3 DNA sequence: TGTGCCAGCAGTTTTGTTTATGGCGAGACAGGGGACGAGACCCAGTACTTC. Translated, it gives CASSFVYGETGDETQYF.

In its sample, this clonotype was seen a few times. The CDR3 DNA follows: TGTGCCAGCAGCCAAACGAGCAAGGGGAGCAATGAGCAGTTCTTC. This encodes CASSQTSKGSNEQFF. The gene calls are TRBV4-2 and TRBJ2-1; perhaps D is TRBD1 or TRBD2 (5 bases each). Trimming left V 2 bases short and J 6 bases short, with 14 bases between. Germline V gene sequence: CDR1 LGHNA, CDR2 YNFKEQ. This CDR3 comprises 15 residues.

The chain joins TRBV6-4 to TRBJ1-4; TRBD1 agrees at 7 bases. Germline values: CDR1 MRHNA, CDR2 SNTAGT. Trimming took 5 bases from V and 8 from J; bases not matched to a gene: 11. The length of the CDR3 is 15 residues. The chain's CDR3 is CASSTKDRVEEKLFF. DNA for the CDR3: TGTGCCAGCAGTACGAAAGACAGGGTGGAGGAAAAACTGTTTTTT.

This clonotype was picked up a small number of times. V gene TRBV20-1 combines with J gene TRBJ2-5; the match to TRBD2 covers 7 bases. The CDR3 is made up of 18 amino acids. Looked up from germline, CDR1 is DFQATT and CDR2 is SNEGSKA (reference sequence). The junction had 17 bases not matched to a gene; V was cut back by 4 bases and J by 0 bases. This CDR3 reads CSANGWWADGTNQETQYF. The DNA for the CDR3 is TGCAGTGCTAATGGTTGGTGGGCCGACGGGACTAACCAAGAGACCCAGTACTTC.

The sample holds one count of this clonotype. The chain employs TRBV5-1 and TRBJ2-1; D not certain. V was cut by 0 bases and J by 0 bases, with 10 bases left in between. This CDR3 has 16 amino acids. The germline V gene encodes CDR1 SGHRS and CDR2 YFSETQ. Written as DNA, the CDR3 is TGCGCCAGCAGCTTGGGTCGGCAACGCTCCTACAATGAGCAGTTCTTC. Amino acid sequence: CASSLGRQRSYNEQFF.

The CDR3 spells CASSWGRGTDTQYF. CDR3 bases: TGTGCCAGCAGCTGGGGACGGGGCACAGATACGCAGTATTTT. V gene TRBV7-2 combines with J gene TRBJ2-3, with D perhaps being TRBD1 or TRBD2 (5 bases each). Deletions cut 4 bases from V and 1 base from J, with 9 bases between. The CDR3 is 14 residues long. Germline lookup yields CDR1 SGHTA and CDR2 FQGNSA.

This clonotype was observed many times. The chain has TRBV20-1 and TRBJ2-1, with 13 bases identical to TRBD2. Germline assignment: CDR1 DFQATT and CDR2 SNEGSKA (reference sequence). V shed 0 bases, J shed 11 bases, and the junction held 7 bases outside the gene matches. This CDR3 spans 15 amino acids. DNA for the CDR3: TGCAGTGCTAGAGAGACTAGCGGGGGGACTAGAAAGCAGTTCTTC. Amino acids: CSARETSGGTRKQFF.